This T cell receptor (beta chain) was recovered during a study of shared clonotypes between healthy human individuals. The method was immunoSEQ multiplex PCR; TCRdb's version includes in-frame clones alone and lacks a portion of them. The sample has over a million clones; around 76% are singletons. The specimen sequenced was memory CD4+ T cells sorted from blood. Subset reported: CD45RA-negative fraction. This sequence originates from a man aged 18 to 30 in good health.

The CDR3 DNA follows: TGCGCCAGCAGCTTGAAAAGTCCGAGTAACGGGTTCTTC. Its protein product is CASSLKSPSNGFF. This chain uses TRBV5-1 with TRBJ2-1; no reliable D call. CDR1 and CDR2 from the germline V gene are SGHRS and YFSETQ. CDR3 length: 13 amino acids. V was trimmed by 1 base and J by 15 bases, leaving 17 bases between them.